Shown below are 31 T cell receptor beta chains from a single sample sequenced in a study of shared clonotypes between healthy human individuals. Naive CD8 cells, CD45RO-negative and positively selected for CCR7, excluded terminally differentiated effector memory CD45RA+ cells. The method was immunoSEQ multiplex PCR; TCRdb's version includes in-frame clones alone and lacks a portion of them. Here the sample spans roughly 2 million clones, 85% to 95% being singletons. Sample: naive CD8+ T cells sorted from blood. Every receptor here comes from a man between 18 and 35 years old in good health.

V is TRBV28 and J is TRBJ2-7; D is perhaps TRBD1 or TRBD2 (5 bases each). Trimming stripped 2 bases from V and 4 bases from J, with 9 bases between. The CDR3 runs to 13 residues. Germline CDR1 is MDHEN and CDR2 is SYDVKM. The DNA for the CDR3 is TGTGCCAGCAGTTTAGGGACCGAGTACGAGCAGTACTTC. Protein: CASSLGTEYEQYF.

The table lists this clone with a count of one. One junction end does not reproduce the germline sequence, and a read error may be involved. This rearrangement joins TRBV7-7 to TRBJ2-3; TRBD2 matches at 10 bases. The CDR3 loop spans 17 amino acids. Germline V lookup: CDR1 SSHAT, CDR2 FNYEAQ (reference sequence). CDR3 amino acids: CASSLRPAGGPGDTQYF. Here the CDR3 DNA reads TGTGCTAGCAGCTTACGGCCAGCGGGGGGGCCGGGGGATACGCAGTATTTT.

The rearrangement links TRBV14 to TRBJ2-5; D not resolved. The CDR3 runs 15 residues. Trimming pared 0 bases from V and 4 bases from J, leaving 12 bases between. Germline values: CDR1 SGHDN, CDR2 FVKESK. The CDR3 nucleotides read TGTGCCAGCAGCCAAGACTGGGCCATGGTAGAGACCCAGTACTTC. This sequence encodes CASSQDWAMVETQYF.

This chain joins TRBV6-1 and TRBJ1-3; tentative D call: TRBD1 (5 bases). The CDR3 is 17 residues long. Germline V gene lookup returns CDR1 MNHNS and CDR2 SASEGT. Deletions cut 1 base from V and 4 bases from J, with 17 bases between. The DNA for the CDR3 is TGTGCCAGCAGTGAAGTGCCCCGGGGCCGAGTCGGAAACACCATATATTTT. It codes for CASSEVPRGRVGNTIYF.

The chain is built from TRBV2 and TRBJ1-2, with TRBD1 matching 10 bases. CDR3 length: 16 residues. Trimming at V came to 1 base and at J to 2 bases, leaving 4 bases not matched to a gene. CDR1 is SNHLY and CDR2 is FYNNEI in the germline V gene. As DNA, the CDR3 is TGTGCCAGCAGTGAAGGCCGGGGACAGGGGAACTATGGCTACACCTTC. Translation: CASSEGRGQGNYGYTF.

The J gene is TRBJ2-1, the V gene TRBV6-1; no firm D call. Trimming shortened V by 2 bases and J by 3 bases, and 5 bases separated the two germline ends. The CDR3 consists of 13 residues. The germline CDR1 and CDR2 sequences are MNHNS and SASEGT. CDR3 nucleotide sequence: TGTGCCAGCAGTGAACTGGTCTACAATGAGCAGTTCTTC. It translates to CASSELVYNEQFF.

Written as DNA, the CDR3 is TGTGCCCAGCCGTCCAACAGCAATCAGCCCCAGCATTTT. This encodes CAQPSNSNQPQHF. This chain uses TRBV6-8 with TRBJ1-5; D remains ambiguous. The ends were cut back, 11 bases at V and 1 base at J, with 12 bases in the middle. Germline loops: CDR1 MNHGY, CDR2 SAAAGT. CDR3 length: 13 residues.

The chain uses TRBV6-1 and TRBJ2-1, with 7 positions matching TRBD1. The CDR3 runs 15 residues. Germline V gives CDR1 MNHNS, CDR2 SASEGT. Trimming at V came to 4 bases and at J to 0 bases, leaving 3 bases not matched to a gene. The CDR3 sequence: CASSGDRDSYNEQFF. CDR3 in DNA: TGTGCCAGCAGTGGGGACAGAGACTCCTACAATGAGCAGTTCTTC.

This clone was counted only a few times. The chain combines TRBV5-4 with TRBJ1-6; 9 bases fit TRBD1. The germline V gene has CDR1 SGHNT and CDR2 YYREEE (reference sequence). J gave up 8 bases and V 1 base, and 4 bases lay outside the gene matches. The CDR3 is made up of 15 amino acids. This CDR3 is CASSLSRQGDSPLHF. The DNA of the CDR3 is TGTGCCAGCAGCTTGTCTCGACAGGGGGATTCACCCCTCCACTTT. The variable domain in full, with the rest retrieved from reference TRBV5-4 and TRBJ1-6, is ETGVTQSPTHLIKTRGQQVTLRCSSQSGHNTVSWYQQALGQGPQFIFQYYREEENGRGNFPPRFSGLQFPNYSSELNVNALELDDSALYLCASSLSRQGDSPLHFGNGTRLTVT.

This clone appeared a single time. In the same sample, other DNA sequences code for this CDR3. The chain links TRBV6-5 to TRBJ2-7, with D possibly TRBD2 on 5 matching bases. V lost 0 bases and J 3 bases, leaving 9 bases between the germline ends. There are 14 residues in the CDR3. Germline V gene sequence: CDR1 MNHEY, CDR2 SVGAGI. The CDR3 sequence is CASSYSNRGYEQYF. The CDR3 DNA is TGTGCCAGCAGTTACTCGAATCGGGGCTACGAGCAGTACTTC.

This clone was seen just once. The genes are TRBV25-1 and TRBJ2-2; possibly TRBD2 for D (6 bases). Germline V gene data show CDR1 as MGHDK and CDR2 as SYGVNS. Trimming took off 1 base at V and 6 bases at J, with 12 bases between the two ends. The CDR3 has 15 residues. The CDR3 DNA reads as TGTGCCAGCAGTGAATGGTCGGGAGTTGCCGGGGAGCTGTTTTTT. Its protein product is CASSEWSGVAGELFF.

This sequence joins TRBV10-2 and TRBJ2-7; 9 bases align to TRBD2. This CDR3 comprises 15 residues. From germline, CDR1 is WSHSY and CDR2 SAAADI. Trimming cost V 4 bases and J 2 bases; bases outside gene matches: 6. The CDR3 sequence is CASSGSRGGPYEQYF. CDR3 sequence (DNA): TGCGCCAGCAGTGGGTCGCGGGGGGGACCCTACGAGCAGTACTTC.

This chain links TRBV11-2 with TRBJ2-1; D possibly matches TRBD1 or TRBD2 (5 bases each). This CDR3 has 18 residues. V gave up 0 bases and J gave up 2 bases, with 17 bases separating them. Per germline, CDR1 SGHAT and CDR2 FQNNGV. CDR3 DNA sequence: TGTGCCAGCAGCTTAGATTGGGGGATAGGGGAAACCTACAATGAGCAGTTCTTC. Residues: CASSLDWGIGETYNEQFF.

About this clone itself: A junction boundary mismatches the germline segment, possibly from a read error. The V gene is TRBV5-6, the J gene TRBJ2-7; TRBD1 matches at 10 bases. This CDR3 is built from 15 residues. CDR1 and CDR2 (germline): SGHDT, YYEEEE. In DNA form, the CDR3 reads TGTGCCAGCAGATTGGGACAGGGGAATTTTTACGAGCAGTACTTC. It specifies CASRLGQGNFYEQYF.

This chain connects TRBV6-7 to TRBJ2-7; weak D call: TRBD2 (6 bases). TRBV6-7 is an open reading frame, and its role is uncertain. V dropped 4 bases and J dropped 7 bases, with 11 bases sitting between them. CDR3 length: 12 amino acids. DNA of the CDR3: TGTGCCAGCAGTTCCCCCGGAGGGGAGCAGTACTTC. This codes for CASSSPGGEQYF.

This chain uses TRBV27 with TRBJ2-2, with D possibly TRBD1 on 6 matching bases. Trimming removed 3 bases from V and 5 bases from J, with 13 bases in between. Germline V lookup: CDR1 MNHEY, CDR2 SMNVEV (reference sequence). CDR3 size: 15 residues. CDR3 coding DNA: TGTGCCAGCAGTTTGGACAGCCCGCTTACCGGGGAGCTGTTTTTT. Translated: CASSLDSPLTGELFF.

The rearrangement uses TRBV5-4 and TRBJ1-1, with D unclear. Germline values: CDR1 SGHNT, CDR2 YYREEE (reference sequence). The CDR3 has 13 residues. Trimming shortened V by 7 bases and J by 4 bases, and 14 bases separated the two germline ends. The CDR3, as DNA: TGTGCCAGCGAGGATTGGCCGGGCACTGAAGCTTTCTTT. As protein: CASEDWPGTEAFF.

This clone was observed once. This rearrangement joins TRBV7-2 to TRBJ2-2; possible D gene TRBD2, 5 bases. The CDR3 has 14 amino acids. Germline CDR1 reads SGHTA; CDR2 reads FQGNSA. Deletions cut 3 bases from V and 6 bases from J, with 11 bases between. The CDR3 is CASSFEGAAGELFF. The CDR3 DNA reads as TGTGCCAGCAGCTTCGAGGGAGCGGCCGGGGAGCTGTTTTTT.

The chain links TRBV4-1 to TRBJ2-7, with 8 bases matching TRBD1. CDR3 length equals 15 residues. Germline V gene sequence: CDR1 MGHRA, CDR2 YSYEKL. Losses at the gene ends were 4 bases for V and 5 bases for J; bases not matched to a gene: 10. The CDR3 sequence: CASSLRQGSSNEQYF. The CDR3 coding sequence is TGCGCCAGCAGCCTCAGACAGGGGAGTAGTAACGAGCAGTACTTC.

The J gene is TRBJ2-5, the V gene TRBV2; no definite D call. Trimming took 3 bases from V and 0 from J, leaving 11 bases between them. Germline CDR1 and CDR2: SNHLY and FYNNEI. CDR3 length equals 15 residues. The DNA for the CDR3 is TGTGCCAGCAGTGATATAAAACCGAACCAAGAGACCCAGTACTTC. Translated, it gives CASSDIKPNQETQYF.

The rearrangement uses TRBV28 and TRBJ2-7; D remains unclear. Germline V gives CDR1 MDHEN, CDR2 SYDVKM. V lost 5 bases and J lost 4, with 15 bases in between. This CDR3 spans 14 amino acids. The CDR3 coding sequence is TGTGCCAGCAGTCTAATAATCCTCCGATACGAGCAGTACTTC. Its translation is CASSLIILRYEQYF. The full variable domain, its missing parts supplied by reference TRBV28 and TRBJ2-7, is DVKVTQSSRYLVKRTGEKVFLECVQDMDHENMFWYRQDPGLGLRLIYFSYDVKMKEKGDIPEGYSVSREKKERFSLILESASTNQTSMYLCASSLIILRYEQYFGPGTRLTVT.

This sequence joins TRBV15 and TRBJ2-3, with D tentatively TRBD1 (5 bases). V lost 5 bases and J 2 bases, leaving 11 bases between the germline ends. Germline V gene data show CDR1 as LNHNV and CDR2 as YYDKDF (reference sequence). The CDR3 sequence is 14 residues long. Here the CDR3 DNA reads TGTGCCACCAGCGAGCAGACAGCCACAGATACGCAGTATTTT. It codes for CATSEQTATDTQYF.

In the case of this clone: The sample holds other DNA sequences that translate to the same CDR3. The chain is built from TRBV19 and TRBJ2-7; D is uncertain. The germline V and J ends were trimmed by 5 bases and 4 bases, with 9 bases remaining between them. CDR3 size: 12 residues. Germline values: CDR1 LNHDA, CDR2 SQIVND (reference sequence). The CDR3, as DNA: TGTGCCAGTAGTTCACCAGGTTACGAGCAGTACTTC. This encodes CASSSPGYEQYF.

The chain couples TRBV9 to TRBJ1-2; possible D gene TRBD1, 6 bases. The V end lost 3 bases, the J end lost 7 bases, and 22 bases lay between the germline ends. CDR3 length equals 16 residues. Germline V CDR1 and CDR2: SGDLS, YYNGEE. The CDR3 nucleotides read TGTGCCAGCAGCGATCGGACAGTAAGCGTAGTAAGTGGCTACACCTTC. Translating gives CASSDRTVSVVSGYTF.

The DNA for the CDR3 is TGTGCCAGCACGAGGGGGGGTGAAGCTTTCTTT. Translated: CASTRGGEAFF. The rearrangement uses TRBV6-1 and TRBJ1-1; tentative D call: TRBD1 (6 bases). The CDR3 is made up of 11 amino acids. Germline CDR1 reads MNHNS; CDR2 reads SASEGT. V shed 7 bases and J shed 7 bases, with 10 bases lying between them.

The rearrangement links TRBV6-6 to TRBJ2-1, with D perhaps assigned TRBD1 or TRBD2 (5 bases each). V was cut by 2 bases and J by 9 bases, with 11 bases left in between. This CDR3 has 13 residues. The germline V gene encodes CDR1 MNHNY and CDR2 SVGAGI (reference sequence). The CDR3 loop reads CASSYLGVVEQFF. The CDR3 DNA is TGTGCCAGCAGTTACCTGGGGGTAGTTGAGCAGTTCTTC.

The rearrangement links TRBV6-6 to TRBJ2-7; D is possibly TRBD2 (5 bases). Per germline, CDR1 MNHNY and CDR2 SVGAGI (reference sequence). The germline V and J ends were trimmed by 5 bases and 2 bases, with 13 bases remaining between them. CDR3 length: 14 residues. The CDR3 loop reads CASSIALATYEQYF. The CDR3 coding sequence is TGTGCCAGCAGTATCGCCCTAGCAACCTACGAGCAGTACTTC.

As to this clone: Other DNA sequences from this sample encode an identical CDR3 as well. The CDR3 bases are TGTGCCAGTAGTATAGAAACAGGCGGCGGCTACACCTTC. Encoded protein: CASSIETGGGYTF. The chain employs TRBV19 and TRBJ1-2; TRBD1 is a possible D gene (5 bases). The V gene lost 0 bases and the J gene lost 8 bases, with 10 bases spanning the gap. This CDR3 is built from 13 residues. The germline gives CDR1 LNHDA, CDR2 SQIVND (reference sequence).

This chain connects TRBV2 to TRBJ1-5, with unresolved D. From germline, CDR1 is SNHLY and CDR2 FYNNEI. This CDR3 region has 14 residues. Deletions cut 6 bases from V and 1 base from J, with 10 bases between. DNA of the CDR3: TGTGCCAGCAGCCCACTTGGGAGCAATCAGCCCCAGCATTTT. This translates into CASSPLGSNQPQHF.

This clone was seen only once. The chain combines TRBV7-9 with TRBJ2-1; 10 bases fit TRBD2. The CDR3 covers 17 residues. Germline loops: CDR1 SEHNR, CDR2 FQNEAQ (reference sequence). V lost 0 bases and J lost 5; bases outside the gene matches: 7. The chain's CDR3 is CASSLASGTSANNEQFF. CDR3 DNA: TGTGCCAGCAGCTTAGCATCCGGGACTAGCGCGAACAATGAGCAGTTCTTC. The entire variable domain, with the rest obtained from reference TRBV7-9 and TRBJ2-1, is as follows: DTGVSQNPRHKITKRGQNVTFRCDPISEHNRLYWYRQTLGQGPEFLTYFQNEAQLEKSRLLSDRFSAERPKGSFSTLEIQRTEQGDSAMYLCASSLASGTSANNEQFFGPGTRLTVL.

The chain carries TRBV6-5 and TRBJ1-1; D gene uncertain. The germline V gene encodes CDR1 MNHEY and CDR2 SVGAGI. Trimming took off 8 bases at V and 2 bases at J, with 18 bases between the two ends. The CDR3 contains 15 residues. Here the CDR3 reads CASSPMGMRNTEAFF. The CDR3 DNA reads as TGTGCCAGCTCCCCAATGGGGATGAGAAACACTGAAGCTTTCTTT.